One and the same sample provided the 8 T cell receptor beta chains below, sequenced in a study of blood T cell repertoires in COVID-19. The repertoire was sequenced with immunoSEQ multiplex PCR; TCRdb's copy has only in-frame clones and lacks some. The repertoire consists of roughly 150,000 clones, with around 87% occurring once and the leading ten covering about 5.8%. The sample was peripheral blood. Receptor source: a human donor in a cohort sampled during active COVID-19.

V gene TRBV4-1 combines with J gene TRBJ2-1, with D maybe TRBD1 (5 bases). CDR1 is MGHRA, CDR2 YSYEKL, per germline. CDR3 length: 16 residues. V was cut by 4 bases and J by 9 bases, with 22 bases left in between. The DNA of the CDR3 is TGCGCCAGCAGCCTCAGGGTGACAATGGGTTTGATTGAGCAGTTCTTC. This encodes CASSLRVTMGLIEQFF.

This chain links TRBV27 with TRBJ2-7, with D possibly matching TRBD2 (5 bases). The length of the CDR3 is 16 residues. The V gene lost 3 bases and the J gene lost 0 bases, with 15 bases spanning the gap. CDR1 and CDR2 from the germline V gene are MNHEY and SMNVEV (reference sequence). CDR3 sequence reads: CASSLRVGYLSYEQYF. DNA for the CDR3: TGTGCCAGCAGTTTGCGGGTCGGGTACCTCTCCTACGAGCAGTACTTC.

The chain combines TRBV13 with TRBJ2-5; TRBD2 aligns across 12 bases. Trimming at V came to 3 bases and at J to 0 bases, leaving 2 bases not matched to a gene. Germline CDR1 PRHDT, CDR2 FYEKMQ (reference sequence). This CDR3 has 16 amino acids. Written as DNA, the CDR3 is TGTGCCAGCAGCTTCCGACTAGCGGGAGACCAAGAGACCCAGTACTTC. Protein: CASSFRLAGDQETQYF.

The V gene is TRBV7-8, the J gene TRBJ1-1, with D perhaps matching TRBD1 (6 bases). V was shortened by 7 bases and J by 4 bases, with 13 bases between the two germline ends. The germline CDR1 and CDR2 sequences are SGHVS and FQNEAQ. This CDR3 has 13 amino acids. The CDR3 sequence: CASTQGPGTEAFF. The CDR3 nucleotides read TGTGCCAGCACCCAGGGGCCTGGCACTGAAGCTTTCTTT.

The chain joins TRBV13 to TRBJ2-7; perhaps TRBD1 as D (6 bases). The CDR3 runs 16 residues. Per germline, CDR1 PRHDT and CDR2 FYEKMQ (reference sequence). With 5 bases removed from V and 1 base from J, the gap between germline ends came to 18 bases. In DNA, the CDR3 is TGTGCCAGCAGCCGACAACTTACAGGGAAATCCTACGAGCAGTACTTC. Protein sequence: CASSRQLTGKSYEQYF.

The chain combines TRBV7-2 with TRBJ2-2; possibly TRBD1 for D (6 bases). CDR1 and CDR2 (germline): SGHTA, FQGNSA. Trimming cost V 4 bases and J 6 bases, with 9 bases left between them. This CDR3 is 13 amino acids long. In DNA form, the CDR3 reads TGTGCCAGCAGCTCCACAGGGTCCGGGGAGCTGTTTTTT. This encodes CASSSTGSGELFF.

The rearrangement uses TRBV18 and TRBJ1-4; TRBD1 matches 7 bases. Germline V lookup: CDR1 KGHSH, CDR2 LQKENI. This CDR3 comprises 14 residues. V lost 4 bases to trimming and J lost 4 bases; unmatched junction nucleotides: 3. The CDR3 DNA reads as TGTGCCAGCTCACGGGGACAGTTTAATGAAAAACTGTTTTTT. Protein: CASSRGQFNEKLFF.

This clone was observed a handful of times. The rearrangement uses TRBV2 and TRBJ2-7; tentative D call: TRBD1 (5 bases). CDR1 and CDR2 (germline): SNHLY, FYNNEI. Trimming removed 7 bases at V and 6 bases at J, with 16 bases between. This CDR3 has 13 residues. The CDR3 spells CASTGQGRGEQYF. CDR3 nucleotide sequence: TGTGCCAGCACAGGGCAGGGAAGGGGCGAGCAGTACTTC.